The next 9 T cell receptor beta chains were all read from a single sample in a study of T cell repertoires in cytomegalovirus infection. These receptors' antigens are unknown. TCRdb re-called the reads with MiXCR, one entry per CDR3 protein. The sample carries about 890,000 distinct CDR3 sequences, approximately 33% recorded once. Sequencing was performed on cultured CD8+ T cells from PBMCs, taken from culture after CMV antigen stimulation. The origin of the receptors is a human donor in good health (CMV status not recorded). Some clones in this sample may be carry-over from other donors' samples.

The chain joins TRBV19 to TRBJ2-3; D possibly corresponds to TRBD1 (6 bases). CDR3 size: 14 residues. Germline V lookup: CDR1 LNHDA, CDR2 SQIVND (reference sequence). With 5 bases removed from V and 4 bases from J, the gap between germline ends came to 13 bases. CDR3 DNA: TGTGCCAGTAGTGCCAGGGGTGGGGCAGATACGCAGTATTTT. Translating gives CASSARGGADTQYF.

The rearrangement joins TRBV5-1 to TRBJ1-2, with D tentatively TRBD1 (5 bases). The CDR3 consists of 12 residues. V was clipped by 6 bases and J by 7 bases, with 13 bases between them. The germline V gene encodes CDR1 SGHRS and CDR2 YFSETQ. The DNA of the CDR3 is TGCGCCAGCATGGGACGCGCCCCTGGCTACACCTTC. It yields the protein CASMGRAPGYTF. The full variable domain, with the rest looked up from reference TRBV5-1 and TRBJ1-2, is KAGVTQTPRYLIKTRGQQVTLSCSPISGHRSVSWYQQTPGQGLQFLFEYFSETQRNKGNFPGRFSGRQFSNSRSEMNVSTLELGDSALYLCASMGRAPGYTFGSGTRLTVV.

J is TRBJ2-7 and V is TRBV27; TRBD1 matches at 8 bases. CDR3 size: 15 residues. V was clipped by 7 bases and J by 1 base; unmatched bases: 9. CDR1 is MNHEY, CDR2 SMNVEV, per germline (reference sequence). This CDR3 is CASMGDRRSSYEQYF. In DNA form, the CDR3 reads TGTGCCAGCATGGGGGACAGGAGGTCGTCCTACGAGCAGTACTTC.

Details on this clonotype: A junction end diverges from the germline sequence, so it may reflect a read error. This sequence joins TRBV6-6 and TRBJ2-3; weak D call: TRBD2 (6 bases). This CDR3 comprises 13 residues. Per germline, CDR1 MNHNY and CDR2 SVGAGI (reference sequence). The CDR3 reads CASSRGLADTRYF. CDR3 DNA: TGTGCCAGCAGTAGGGGACTGGCAGATACGCGGTATTTT.

This clonotype has a handful of counts. CDR3 amino acids: CSASIGIQETQYF. The DNA for the CDR3 is TGCAGTGCTAGTATCGGGATCCAAGAGACCCAGTACTTC. V and J are TRBV20-1 and TRBJ2-5, with a possible D match to TRBD2 (5 bases). Germline V gene sequence: CDR1 DFQATT, CDR2 SNEGSKA (reference sequence). The CDR3 is made up of 13 amino acids. V gave up 3 bases and J gave up 1 base, with 9 bases separating them.

This clonotype has only a few counts. The chain has TRBV12-3 or TRBV12-4 and TRBJ2-6; no definite D call. This CDR3 is built from 17 residues. The V end was cut by 5 bases, the J end by 0 bases, with 14 bases between. The chain's CDR3 is CASSGADRFSGANVLTF. CDR3 sequence (DNA): TGTGCCAGCAGTGGTGCAGATCGGTTCTCTGGGGCCAACGTCCTGACTTTC.

This clonotype was seen a handful of times. The rearrangement links TRBV6-1 to TRBJ1-2; D not resolved. The CDR3 is made up of 15 amino acids. The germline V and J ends were trimmed by 6 bases and 1 base, with 15 bases remaining between them. The germline gives CDR1 MNHNS, CDR2 SASEGT. The CDR3 DNA is TGTGCCAGCAGACAAGGAATCGGGGTTAACTATGGCTACACCTTC. It translates to CASRQGIGVNYGYTF.

V gene TRBV6-1 combines with J gene TRBJ2-1, with TRBD2 as a possible D gene (5 bases). Per germline, CDR1 MNHNS and CDR2 SASEGT. This CDR3 spans 15 amino acids. Trimming took off 4 bases at V and 0 bases at J, with 10 bases between the two ends. The CDR3 bases are TGTGCCAGCAGTGGGCGGGCCCTCTCCTACAATGAGCAGTTCTTC. Translating gives CASSGRALSYNEQFF.

The rearrangement uses TRBV25-1 and TRBJ2-7; 10 positions match TRBD1. The CDR3 covers 14 residues. Germline CDR1 is MGHDK and CDR2 is SYGVNS. The V and J ends lost 6 bases and 4 bases, in that order; junction bases with no gene match: 6. Here the CDR3 reads CASRRDRGGYEQYF. The CDR3 nucleotides read TGTGCCAGCAGGAGGGACAGGGGCGGATACGAGCAGTACTTC.